These 32 T cell receptor beta chains came from one sample sequenced in a study of control samples from healthy donors and cancer patients (dated by TCRdb to 2018 to 2020). Library prep was done by the immunoSEQ multiplex PCR assay. TCRdb limited this immuneACCESS table to in-frame rearrangements with V and J called. A share of clones is missing; checked studies link under half to unresolved V genes, and the rest is unexplained. The sample table lists about 68,000 clones, nearly 85% of them with a count of one. The biggest ten clones account for more than 15% of the sample. The sample consisted of blood. These receptors were collected from a man in his 60s in good health.

This clone appeared a single time. The chain carries TRBV5-4 and TRBJ1-2; D unresolved. CDR1 and CDR2 from the germline V gene are SGHNT and YYREEE (reference sequence). Trimming shortened V by 0 bases and J by 6 bases, and 6 bases separated the two germline ends. The CDR3 contains 12 residues. The DNA of the CDR3 is TGTGCCAGCAGCTTGGGCGGTAATGGCTACACCTTC. This codes for CASSLGGNGYTF.

J is TRBJ2-7 and V is TRBV9; TRBD2 matches at 8 bases. V was clipped by 4 bases and J by 0 bases; unmatched bases: 9. This CDR3 is built from 16 residues. Germline V gene lookup returns CDR1 SGDLS and CDR2 YYNGEE. CDR3 residues: CASSPGGPVDSYEQYF. Written as DNA, the CDR3 is TGTGCCAGCAGCCCGGGGGGGCCAGTTGACTCCTACGAGCAGTACTTC.

The V gene is TRBV7-2, the J gene TRBJ1-2; D call uncertain. Trimming removed 6 bases at V and 5 bases at J, with 22 bases between. Per the germline V gene, CDR1 is SGHTA and CDR2 is FQGNSA. This CDR3 has 16 residues. The CDR3 DNA reads as TGTGCCAGCAGTTTAACGAATAGGATCCCCCTTTATGGCTACACCTTC. It translates to CASSLTNRIPLYGYTF.

This chain links TRBV6-2 or TRBV6-3 with TRBJ1-5, with 10 bases matching TRBD1. The ends lost 0 bases at V and 0 bases at J; junction bases unmatched: 5. Germline loops: CDR1 MNHEY, CDR2 SVGEGT. The CDR3 totals 18 residues. The DNA of the CDR3 is TGTGCCAGCAGTTACTCCTCGGGGACAGGGGATAGCAATCAGCCCCAGCATTTT. This encodes CASSYSSGTGDSNQPQHF.

This chain joins TRBV3-1 (or the pseudogene TRBV3-2) and TRBJ2-7; TRBD1 matches at 7 bases. Trimming removed 1 base from V and 6 bases from J; junction bases left unmatched: 6. The CDR3 is made up of 14 amino acids. Per the germline V gene, CDR1 is LGHDT and CDR2 is YNNKEL (reference sequence). The CDR3 region has the DNA TGTGCCAGCAGCCAAGGCCTTACAGGGGTCGAGCAGTACTTC. It yields the protein CASSQGLTGVEQYF.

The chain uses TRBV24-1 and TRBJ2-2, with TRBD1 as a possible D gene (5 bases). This CDR3 region has 16 residues. Germline CDR1 reads KGHDR; CDR2 reads SFDVKD. The V end was cut by 1 base, the J end by 4 bases, with 12 bases between. CDR3 residues: CATSDFPQGSTGELFF. As DNA, the CDR3 is TGTGCCACCAGTGATTTTCCCCAGGGTTCCACCGGGGAGCTGTTTTTT.

The sample holds a few counts of this clone. CDR3 DNA sequence: TGTGCCAGCAGTCCAACAACAGATACGCAGTATTTT. This sequence encodes CASSPTTDTQYF. The V call is TRBV12-3 or TRBV12-4, the J call TRBJ2-3, with no clear D. The CDR3 contains 12 residues. V was trimmed by 5 bases and J by 3 bases, leaving 6 bases between them.

The CDR3 DNA is TGTGCCAGCAGCGGGACTAGCGGGATGGGGGAGCAGTTCTTC. This translates into CASSGTSGMGEQFF. The chain links TRBV7-2 to TRBJ2-1; 13 bases are a match to TRBD2. Germline CDR1 and CDR2: SGHTA and FQGNSA. Losses at the gene ends were 5 bases for V and 10 bases for J; bases not matched to a gene: 5. The CDR3 totals 14 residues. Complete variable domain (other parts from reference TRBV7-2 and TRBJ2-1): GAGVSQSPSNKVTEKGKDVELRCDPISGHTALYWYRQSLGQGLEFLIYFQGNSAPDKSGLPSDRFSAERTGGSVSTLTIQRTQQEDSAVYLCASSGTSGMGEQFFGPGTRLTVL.

The chain employs TRBV11-2 and TRBJ1-6; D is undetermined. Trimming stripped 0 bases from V and 3 bases from J, with 9 bases between. Germline assignment: CDR1 SGHAT and CDR2 FQNNGV. The CDR3 is 16 amino acids. This CDR3 is CASSLEAPHYNSPLHF. CDR3 bases: TGTGCCAGCAGCTTAGAGGCGCCCCACTATAATTCACCCCTCCACTTT.

This chain links TRBV4-3 with TRBJ2-1; weak D call: TRBD2 (5 bases). Germline V CDR1 and CDR2: LGHNA, YSLEER. The CDR3 runs 14 residues. Trimming shortened V by 1 base and J by 2 bases, and 6 bases separated the two germline ends. CDR3 nucleotides: TGCGCCAGCAGCCAAGTCGGGGCCTACAATGAGCAGTTCTTC. Translating gives CASSQVGAYNEQFF.

V usage is TRBV19 and J usage is TRBJ2-3; D perhaps matches TRBD1 (6 bases). Trimming took 9 bases from V and 3 from J, leaving 16 bases between them. This CDR3 is 14 amino acids long. The germline gives CDR1 LNHDA, CDR2 SQIVND (reference sequence). The CDR3 coding sequence is TGTGCCAGCGGCAGGCAGGGGTTTACAGATACGCAGTATTTT. Residues: CASGRQGFTDTQYF.

The DNA of the CDR3 is TGTGCCAGCAGCTTACAGCGGGAGGGGTATGAGCAGTTCTTC. Translating gives CASSLQREGYEQFF. This sequence joins TRBV7-2 and TRBJ2-1, with 10 nucleotides matching TRBD2. Germline V gene sequence: CDR1 SGHTA, CDR2 FQGNSA. The junction had 3 bases not matched to a gene; V was cut back by 2 bases and J by 8 bases. This CDR3 is built from 14 residues.

Ten or more counts support this clone. Other DNA sequences in the sample encode the same CDR3. V usage is TRBV4-3 and J usage is TRBJ1-5; TRBD1 matches 7 bases. The CDR3 sequence is 16 residues long. With V trimmed by 0 bases and J by 2 bases, 4 bases remained unmatched. CDR1 LGHNA and CDR2 YSLEER come from the germline V gene. CDR3: CASSQDIRGGNQPQHF. CDR3 nucleotides: TGCGCCAGCAGCCAAGATATCAGGGGGGGCAATCAGCCCCAGCATTTT.

This rearrangement joins TRBV12-3 or TRBV12-4 to TRBJ2-1, with TRBD1 matching over 8 bases. Trimming at V came to 4 bases and at J to 4 bases, leaving 0 bases not matched to a gene. This CDR3 has 13 amino acids. In DNA form, the CDR3 reads TGTGCCAGCAGTTGGGACAGGTACAATGAGCAGTTCTTC. Translating gives CASSWDRYNEQFF.

The rearrangement joins TRBV12-2 to TRBJ1-6; the tabulated D call, TRBD1, remains unverified against the DNA. TRBV12-2 is listed as a pseudogene. This CDR3 is built from 16 residues. DNA for the CDR3: TGTGCAAGTCGGTCTACCGCAGGGGAGAAGAACTCACCCCTCCACTTT. It yields the protein CASRSTAGEKNSPLHF.

V and J are TRBV6-2 or TRBV6-3 and TRBJ2-1; D might be TRBD2 (6 bases). The CDR3 loop spans 14 amino acids. Trimming cost V 4 bases and J 6 bases, with 13 bases left between them. Per the germline V gene, CDR1 is MNHEY and CDR2 is SVGEGT. Written as DNA, the CDR3 is TGTGCCAGCAGTTGGCGCGGGAATAGCAATGAGCAGTTCTTC. The encoded protein is CASSWRGNSNEQFF.

The chain combines TRBV4-2 with TRBJ2-3; 13 positions agree with TRBD2. The germline gives CDR1 LGHNA, CDR2 YNFKEQ. V shed 4 bases, J shed 4 bases, and the junction held 2 bases outside the gene matches. The CDR3 is 15 residues long. In DNA form, the CDR3 reads TGTGCCAGCAGCCTGGGACTAGCGGGACCAGATACGCAGTATTTT. The encoded protein is CASSLGLAGPDTQYF.

The count of this clone is one. The chain couples TRBV7-2 to TRBJ2-5; 8 nucleotides match TRBD1. This CDR3 region has 14 residues. Germline V lookup: CDR1 SGHTA, CDR2 FQGNSA. V was pared by 5 bases and J by 2 bases, with 4 bases of the junction left unmatched. DNA of the CDR3: TGTGCCAGCAGCCTTTACAGGGGGCAAGAGACCCAGTACTTC. Its translation is CASSLYRGQETQYF.

This rearrangement joins TRBV30 to TRBJ1-4; D gene unclear. The CDR3 consists of 14 residues. In germline, CDR1 is GTSNPN, CDR2 SVGIG (reference sequence). V was clipped by 4 bases and J by 3 bases, with 12 bases between them. The CDR3 loop is CAWTLRGANEKLFF. CDR3 nucleotide sequence: TGTGCCTGGACCCTCCGGGGTGCTAATGAAAAACTGTTTTTT.

The chain carries TRBV7-8 and TRBJ2-7; maybe TRBD2 (6 bases). The CDR3 runs 14 residues. Deletions cut 4 bases from V and 2 bases from J, with 12 bases between. Germline V gene sequence: CDR1 SGHVS, CDR2 FQNEAQ. The chain's CDR3 is CASSSGGIAYEQYF. CDR3 sequence (DNA): TGTGCCAGCAGCTCCGGGGGAATAGCCTACGAGCAGTACTTC. Combining the CDR3 with reference TRBV7-8 and TRBJ2-7 gives the whole variable domain GAGVSQSPRYKVAKRGQDVALRCDPISGHVSLFWYQQALGQGPEFLTYFQNEAQLDKSGLPSDRFFAERPEGSVSTLKIQRTQQEDSAVYLCASSSGGIAYEQYFGPGTRLTVT.

The chain has TRBV6-2 or TRBV6-3 and TRBJ1-1; D possibly corresponds to TRBD1 (5 bases). V dropped 0 bases and J dropped 5 bases, with 10 bases sitting between them. Germline lookup yields CDR1 MNHEY and CDR2 SVGEGT. This CDR3 is 14 amino acids long. In DNA form, the CDR3 reads TGTGCCAGCAGTTACTCGAGGGGTGCGACTGAAGCTTTCTTT. Translating gives CASSYSRGATEAFF.

V gene TRBV29-1 combines with J gene TRBJ1-1, with 7 bases that match TRBD1. The CDR3 is 12 amino acids. J gave up 4 bases and V 7 bases, and 6 bases lay outside the gene matches. Germline V gives CDR1 SQVTM, CDR2 ANQGSEA. The CDR3 loop reads CSATTGATEAFF. CDR3 sequence (DNA): TGCAGCGCAACCACAGGGGCCACTGAAGCTTTCTTT.

This clone has more than one count but fewer than ten. The chain couples TRBV4-3 to TRBJ1-6; 9 nucleotides agree with TRBD1. CDR3 length: 16 amino acids. With V trimmed by 9 bases and J by 7 bases, 13 bases remained unmatched. CDR1 LGHNA and CDR2 YSLEER come from the germline V gene. The CDR3 DNA reads TGCGCCAGTACCCGGGACAGGGCTCGAGGAAATTCACCCCTCCACTTT. Its protein product is CASTRDRARGNSPLHF.

This chain uses TRBV18 with TRBJ1-4; 9 positions agree with TRBD1. With V trimmed by 3 bases and J by 1 base, 0 bases remained unmatched. The CDR3 sequence is 15 residues long. Germline CDR1 reads KGHSH; CDR2 reads LQKENI. Here the CDR3 DNA reads TGTGCCAGCTCACCGGACAGGGGAACTAATGAAAAACTGTTTTTT. Translated: CASSPDRGTNEKLFF.

In this sample, this clone turned up a few times. The chain combines TRBV30 with TRBJ1-6; the match to TRBD1 covers 8 bases. The CDR3 runs to 14 residues. The germline gives CDR1 GTSNPN, CDR2 SVGIG (reference sequence). J was trimmed by 6 bases and V by 6 bases; bases with no gene match: 7. The CDR3 reads CACARDRSNSPLHF. CDR3 nucleotides: TGTGCCTGCGCCCGGGACAGGAGTAATTCACCCCTCCACTTT.

The rearrangement links TRBV18 to TRBJ1-2; D perhaps matches TRBD1 (5 bases). CDR1 is KGHSH, CDR2 LQKENI, per germline. V lost 6 bases, J lost 3 bases, and 8 bases lay in between. This CDR3 is 12 amino acids long. The CDR3 is CASSGTDYGYTF. CDR3 DNA: TGTGCCAGCTCGGGGACGGACTATGGCTACACCTTC.

The chain uses TRBV18 and TRBJ1-1; tentatively, D is TRBD1 (5 bases). This CDR3 spans 14 amino acids. Looked up from germline, CDR1 is KGHSH and CDR2 is LQKENI. V was clipped by 3 bases and J by 2 bases, with 10 bases between them. The CDR3 DNA is TGTGCCAGCTCACCTAGGACACTTAACACTGAAGCTTTCTTT. Translated, it gives CASSPRTLNTEAFF.

V usage is TRBV6-6 and J usage is TRBJ2-1, with 14 bases matching TRBD2. V gave up 5 bases and J gave up 7 bases; unmatched junction bases: 7. Per the germline V gene, CDR1 is MNHNY and CDR2 is SVGAGI (reference sequence). The CDR3 is 16 amino acids. The CDR3 bases are TGTGCCAGCAGTCGACTAGCGGGAGGGAGGGGGAATGAGCAGTTCTTC. This codes for CASSRLAGGRGNEQFF.

This chain connects TRBV3-1 (or the pseudogene TRBV3-2) to TRBJ2-3; D may be TRBD1 or TRBD2 (6 bases each). The V gene lost 1 base and the J gene lost 2 bases, with 10 bases spanning the gap. The CDR3 is made up of 15 amino acids. The germline CDR1 and CDR2 sequences are LGHDT and YNNKEL (reference sequence). CDR3 residues: CASSQVGGNTDTQYF. The CDR3 coding sequence is TGTGCCAGCAGCCAAGTCGGGGGCAACACAGATACGCAGTATTTT.

A note on this clone: An end of the junction does not agree with germline; a read error may underlie this. This chain connects TRBV2 to TRBJ2-5, with unresolved D. CDR3 length: 12 amino acids. Per the germline V gene, CDR1 is SNHLY and CDR2 is FYNNEI. The CDR3 sequence is CASSEEQETQYF. Written as DNA, the CDR3 is TGTGCCAGCAGCGAAGAACAAGAGACCCAGTACTTC.

The chain carries TRBV7-9 and TRBJ2-7; no definite D call. Germline CDR1 SEHNR, CDR2 FQNEAQ (reference sequence). V lost 1 base and J 2 bases, leaving 6 bases between the germline ends. CDR3 length: 13 amino acids. The CDR3 loop is CASSLVQTYEQYF. The CDR3 nucleotides are TGTGCCAGCAGCTTAGTCCAGACCTACGAGCAGTACTTC.

The chain carries TRBV4-2 and TRBJ2-2; perhaps TRBD1 as D (5 bases). CDR1 LGHNA and CDR2 YNFKEQ come from the germline V gene. The CDR3 is 17 residues long. V was clipped by 4 bases and J by 2 bases, with 17 bases between them. As DNA, the CDR3 is TGTGCCAGCAGCCCTGCCCTAGTGGGGCGAAACACCGGGGAGCTGTTTTTT. Encoded protein: CASSPALVGRNTGELFF.